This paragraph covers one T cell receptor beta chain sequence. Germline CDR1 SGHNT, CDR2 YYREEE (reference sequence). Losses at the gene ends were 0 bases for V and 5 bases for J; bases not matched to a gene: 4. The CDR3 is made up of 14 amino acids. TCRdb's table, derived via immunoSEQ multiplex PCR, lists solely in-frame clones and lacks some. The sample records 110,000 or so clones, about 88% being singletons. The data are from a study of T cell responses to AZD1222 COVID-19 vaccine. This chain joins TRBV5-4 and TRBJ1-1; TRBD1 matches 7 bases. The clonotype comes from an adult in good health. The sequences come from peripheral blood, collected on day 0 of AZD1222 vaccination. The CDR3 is CASSLGQGRTEAFF. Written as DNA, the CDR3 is TGTGCCAGCAGCTTGGGACAGGGACGTACTGAAGCTTTCTTT.